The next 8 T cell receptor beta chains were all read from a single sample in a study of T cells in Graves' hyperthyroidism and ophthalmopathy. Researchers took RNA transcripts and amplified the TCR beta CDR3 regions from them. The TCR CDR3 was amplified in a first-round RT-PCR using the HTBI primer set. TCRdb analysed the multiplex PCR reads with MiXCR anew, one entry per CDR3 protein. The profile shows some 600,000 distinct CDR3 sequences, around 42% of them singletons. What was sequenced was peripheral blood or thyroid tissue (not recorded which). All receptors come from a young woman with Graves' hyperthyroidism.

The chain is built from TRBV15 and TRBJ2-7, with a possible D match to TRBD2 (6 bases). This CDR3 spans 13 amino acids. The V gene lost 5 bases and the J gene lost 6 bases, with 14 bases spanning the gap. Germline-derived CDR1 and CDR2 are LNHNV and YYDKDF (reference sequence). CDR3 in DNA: TGTGCCACCAGCGGAGGGCTTGAAACCGAGCAGTACTTC. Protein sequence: CATSGGLETEQYF.

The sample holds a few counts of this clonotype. The CDR3 region is CATSGITGGGEQFF. DNA of the CDR3: TGTGCCACCAGTGGCATAACAGGGGGCGGAGAGCAGTTCTTC. The genes are TRBV24-1 and TRBJ2-7, with 9 bases fitting TRBD1. Judging by the DNA end, TRBJ2-1 fits better; the J call may be wrong. The CDR3 contains 14 residues. Germline values: CDR1 KGHDR, CDR2 SFDVKD.

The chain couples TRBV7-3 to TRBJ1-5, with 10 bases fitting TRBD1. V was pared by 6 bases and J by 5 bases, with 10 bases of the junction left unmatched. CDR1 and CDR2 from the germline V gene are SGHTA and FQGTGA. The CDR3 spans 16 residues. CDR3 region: CASRRTGGLKDQPQHF. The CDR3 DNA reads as TGTGCCAGCAGAAGGACAGGGGGGCTTAAGGATCAGCCCCAGCATTTT.

The CDR3 region is CSATAWGPGSTEAFF. CDR3 DNA: TGCAGTGCTACGGCTTGGGGGCCTGGGAGCACTGAAGCTTTCTTT. The V gene is TRBV20-1, the J gene TRBJ1-1; weak D call: TRBD1 (6 bases). Germline V gene sequence: CDR1 DFQATT, CDR2 SNEGSKA (reference sequence). Trimming shortened V by 4 bases and J by 4 bases, and 19 bases separated the two germline ends. This CDR3 spans 15 amino acids.

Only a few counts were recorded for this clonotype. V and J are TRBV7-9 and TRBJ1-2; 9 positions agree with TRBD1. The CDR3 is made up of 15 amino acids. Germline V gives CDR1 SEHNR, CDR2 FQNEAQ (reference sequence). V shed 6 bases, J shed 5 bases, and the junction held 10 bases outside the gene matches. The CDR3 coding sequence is TGTGCCAGCAGAAACACAGGGGGCGACATTTATGGCTACACCTTC. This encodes CASRNTGGDIYGYTF.

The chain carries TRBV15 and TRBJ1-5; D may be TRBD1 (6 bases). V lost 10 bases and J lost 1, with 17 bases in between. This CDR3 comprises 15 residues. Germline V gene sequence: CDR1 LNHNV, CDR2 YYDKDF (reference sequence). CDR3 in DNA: TGTGCCAGTCAAAAGGGGCAGGGGAGCAATCAGCCCCAGCATTTT. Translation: CASQKGQGSNQPQHF.

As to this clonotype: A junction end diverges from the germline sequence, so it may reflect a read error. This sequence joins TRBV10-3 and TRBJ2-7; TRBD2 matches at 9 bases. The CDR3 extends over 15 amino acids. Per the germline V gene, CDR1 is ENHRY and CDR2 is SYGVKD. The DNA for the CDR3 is TGTGCCAGCAGTGAGATTAGCGGGAGCATGTACGAGCAGTACTTC. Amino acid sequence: CASSEISGSMYEQYF.

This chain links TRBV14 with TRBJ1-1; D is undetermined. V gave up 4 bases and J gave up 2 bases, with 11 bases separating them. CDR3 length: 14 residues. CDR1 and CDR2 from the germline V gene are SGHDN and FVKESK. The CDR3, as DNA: TGTGCCAGCAGCCTGCGAGTTTTAAACACTGAAGCTTTCTTT. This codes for CASSLRVLNTEAFF.